Reported below is one TCR beta chain. This clone's antigen is unknown. The record has no base qualities; no much larger clone is one base away. The study tested focal radiation therapy combined with CTLA-4 blockade (ipilimumab) in patients with chemo-refractory metastatic non-small-cell lung cancer. The data stem from a study of radiotherapy plus CTLA-4 blockade in lung cancer listed by TCRdb under 2018. Describing the broader study: Among the enrolled patients, roughly 19% had an objective response, and 31% reached disease control.

To prepare the library, the immunoSEQ multiplex PCR assay was applied. As stored in TCRdb, this immuneACCESS dataset retains in-frame rearrangements with V and J assigned. A fraction of the clones does not appear; measured against another copy, unresolved V genes explain less than half of the discrepancy, and the remainder lacks a known reason. This sample gives approximately 89,000 clones in total; about 78% of them show up just once. The ten most abundant clones make up around 4% of the sample. Study-level results and caveats: After treatment with radiotherapy and ipilimumab, TCR clones that originated in tumors expanded in peripheral blood. Increased serum interferon-beta after radiation, together with early dynamic changes in blood T cell clones, were reported to be the strongest predictors of response.

The junction carries 15 bases between V and J, which are trimmed by 6 bases and 3 bases respectively. Including cysteine and phenylalanine, the CDR3 has 14 amino acids. This entry keeps only the CDR3 DNA: 42 bases, framed from base 1. The CDR1 and CDR2 encoded by the germline V gene are SGHRS and YFSETQ. The receptor's source is a human donor with non-small cell lung cancer who had a partial response to radiotherapy plus ipilimumab. Some clones in this sample may be carry-over from other donors' samples. The sample was peripheral blood, taken from a patient treated with radiotherapy plus ipilimumab. This chain is built from TRBV5-1 and TRBJ2-5; TRBD2 is possibly the D segment (8 matching bases). The CDR3 amino acid sequence is: CASKPGGGEETQYF. Here is the DNA: TGCGCCAGCAAACCGGGAGGGGGCGAAGAGACCCAGTACTTC. The full variable domain, completed from the reference TRBV5-1 and TRBJ2-5 proteins outside the CDR3, reads KAGVTQTPRYLIKTRGQQVTLSCSPISGHRSVSWYQQTPGQGLQFLFEYFSETQRNKGNFPGRFSGRQFSNSRSEMNVSTLELGDSALYLCASKPGGGEETQYFGPGTRLLVL.